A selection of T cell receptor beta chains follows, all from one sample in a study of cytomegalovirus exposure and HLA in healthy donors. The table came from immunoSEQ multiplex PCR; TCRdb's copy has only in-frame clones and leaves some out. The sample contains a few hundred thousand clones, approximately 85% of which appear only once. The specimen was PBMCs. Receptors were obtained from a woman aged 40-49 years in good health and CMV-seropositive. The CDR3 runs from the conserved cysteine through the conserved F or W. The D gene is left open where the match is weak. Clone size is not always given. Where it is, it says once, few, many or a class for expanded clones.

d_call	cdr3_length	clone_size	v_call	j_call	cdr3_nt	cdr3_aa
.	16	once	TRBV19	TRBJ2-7	TGTGCCAGTAAGGAGGGCTCCGGGACAGCTGCATGGGAGCAGTACTTC	CASKEGSGTAAWEQYF
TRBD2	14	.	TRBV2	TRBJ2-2	TGTGCCAGCAGCGTGACTAGCGGGAGCGGGGAGCTGTTTTTT	CASSVTSGSGELFF
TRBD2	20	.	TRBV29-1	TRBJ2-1	TGCAGCGTAGATAGGGGGATGACTAGCGGGAGGGCCACCCGCAACAATGAGCAGTTCTTC	CSVDRGMTSGRATRNNEQFF
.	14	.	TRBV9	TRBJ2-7	TGTGCCAGCAGCGTAGAAAGCCATGGCTACGAGCAGTACTTC	CASSVESHGYEQYF
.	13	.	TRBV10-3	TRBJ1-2	TGTGCCATCAGTGGCAGGACTAACTATGGCTACACCTTC	CAISGRTNYGYTF
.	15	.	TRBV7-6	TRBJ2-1	TGTGCCAGCAGCTTAGAGGGAGCCCCCTACAATGAGCAGTTCTTC	CASSLEGAPYNEQFF
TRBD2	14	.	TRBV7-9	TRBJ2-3	TGTGCCAGCAGTAGACTAGCTACCACAGATACGCAGTATTTT	CASSRLATTDTQYF
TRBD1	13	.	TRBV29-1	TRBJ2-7	TGCAGCGGACAGGGAGAGGTCGGGCACGAGCAGTACTTC	CSGQGEVGHEQYF
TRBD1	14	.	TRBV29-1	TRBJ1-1	TGCAGCGTTGAACTCCGACAGGGGGTCACTGAAGCTTTCTTT	CSVELRQGVTEAFF
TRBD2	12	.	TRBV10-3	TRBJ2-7	TGTGCCATCTCGGGGGGAACCTACGAGCAGTACTTC	CAISGGTYEQYF
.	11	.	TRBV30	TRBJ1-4	TGTGCCTGGAGTGCTAGGGGAAAACTGTTTTTT	CAWSARGKLFF
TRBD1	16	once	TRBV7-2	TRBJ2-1	TGTGCCAGCAGCCCGAAATTACAGGGGGCCCACAATGAGCAGTTCTTC	CASSPKLQGAHNEQFF
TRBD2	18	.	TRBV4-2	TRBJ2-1	TGTGCCAGCAGCCGGGGACTAGCGGGAGGCCGGATATACAATGAGCAGTTCTTC	CASSRGLAGGRIYNEQFF
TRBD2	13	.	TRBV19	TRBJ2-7	TGTGCCAGTAGTAACCAGCGGGAGGACGAGCAGTACTTC	CASSNQREDEQYF
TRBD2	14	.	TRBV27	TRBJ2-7	TGTGCCAGCAGTTGGCGGGAGGGATCCTACGAGCAGTACTTC	CASSWREGSYEQYF
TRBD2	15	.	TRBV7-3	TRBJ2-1	TGTGCCAGCAGCTTTAGCGGGAGTTCCTACAATGAGCAGTTCTTC	CASSFSGSSYNEQFF
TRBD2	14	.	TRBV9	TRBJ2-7	TGTGCCAGCAGCGTAGGACTAGCCACCTACGAGCAGTACTTC	CASSVGLATYEQYF
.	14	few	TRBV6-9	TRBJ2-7	TGTGCCAGCAGTGACAGATGGGGAGGCTACGAGCAGTACTTC	CASSDRWGGYEQYF
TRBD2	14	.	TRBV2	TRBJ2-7	TGTGCCAGCAGTGTTACGGGAGGCGCCTACGAGCAGTACTTC	CASSVTGGAYEQYF
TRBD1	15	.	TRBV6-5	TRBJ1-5	TGTGCCAGCAGTTACGGTGGACAGGGCAATCAGCCCCAGCATTTT	CASSYGGQGNQPQHF
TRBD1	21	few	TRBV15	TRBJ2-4	TGTGCCACCAGCAGAGATCAATCTCGACAGGGGGCGCACCTAGCCAAAAACATTCAGTACTTC	CATSRDQSRQGAHLAKNIQYF
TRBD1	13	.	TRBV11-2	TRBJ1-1	TGTGCCAGCAGCGGACAGGGTAACACTGAAGCTTTCTTT	CASSGQGNTEAFF
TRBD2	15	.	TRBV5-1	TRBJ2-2	TGCGCCAGCAGCACCAGCGGGACCTACACCGGGGAGCTGTTTTTT	CASSTSGTYTGELFF
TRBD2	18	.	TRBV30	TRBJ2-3	TGTGCCTGGAGTACCCGGACTAGCGGGAGGGCGGGGTCAGATACGCAGTATTTT	CAWSTRTSGRAGSDTQYF
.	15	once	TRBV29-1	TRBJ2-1	TGCAGCGTTGTGGCGGGGGCGTACTCCTACAATGAGCAGTTCTTC	CSVVAGAYSYNEQFF
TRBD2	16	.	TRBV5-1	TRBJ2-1	TGCGCCAGCAGCTTGGTGAGTAGCGGGTACTACAATGAGCAGTTCTTC	CASSLVSSGYYNEQFF
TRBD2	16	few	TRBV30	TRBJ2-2	TGTGCCTGGAGAACTAGCGGGAGTTGGATCACCGGGGAGCTGTTTTTT	CAWRTSGSWITGELFF
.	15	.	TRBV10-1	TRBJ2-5	TGCGCCAGCAGACAAGGGACAACGAACTTGGAGACCCAGTACTTC	CASRQGTTNLETQYF
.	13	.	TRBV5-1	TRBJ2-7	TGCGCCAGCAGCTTCGGACAGACCTACGAGCAGTACTTC	CASSFGQTYEQYF
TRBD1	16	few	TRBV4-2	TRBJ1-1	TGTGCCAGCAGCCTGGACAGGTTGAAGAGGGACACTGAAGCTTTCTTT	CASSLDRLKRDTEAFF
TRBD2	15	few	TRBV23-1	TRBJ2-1	TGCCCCATCCCGGGACTAGCGGGGAACTACAATGAGCAGTTCTTC	CPIPGLAGNYNEQFF
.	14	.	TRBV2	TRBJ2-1	TGTGCCAGCAGTGAAGTACGGGGCTACAATGAGCAGTTCTTC	CASSEVRGYNEQFF
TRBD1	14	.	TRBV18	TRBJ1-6	TGTGCCAGCTCACTGGGACAGTATAATTCACCCCTCCACTTT	CASSLGQYNSPLHF
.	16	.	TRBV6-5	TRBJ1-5	TGTGCCAGCAGTTACTCGTTCCCAGGGTTTGATCAGCCCCAGCATTTT	CASSYSFPGFDQPQHF
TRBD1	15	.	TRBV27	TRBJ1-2	TGTGCCAGCAGTAGATATGGACAGGCTTACTATGGCTACACCTTC	CASSRYGQAYYGYTF
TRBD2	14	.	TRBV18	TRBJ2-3	TGTGCCAGCTCACAGACAGCGGGGACAGATACGCAGTATTTT	CASSQTAGTDTQYF
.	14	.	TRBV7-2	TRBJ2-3	TGTGCCAGCAGCTTAGGACAGATAAAAGATACGCAGTATTTT	CASSLGQIKDTQYF
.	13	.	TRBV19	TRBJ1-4	TGTGCCAGCACCGGGATACGGGGAGAAAAACTGTTTTTT	CASTGIRGEKLFF
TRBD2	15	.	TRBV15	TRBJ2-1	TGTGCCACCAGTATACTAGCGGGAGGCGGCAATGAGCAGTTCTTC	CATSILAGGGNEQFF
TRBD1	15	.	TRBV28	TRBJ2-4	TGTGCCAGCAGTTCCCAGGGGGCCGGTCAGAACATTCAGTACTTC	CASSSQGAGQNIQYF
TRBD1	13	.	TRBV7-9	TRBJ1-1	TGTGCCAGCAGCTCCATGACAGGGGCTGAAGCCTTCTTT	CASSSMTGAEAFF
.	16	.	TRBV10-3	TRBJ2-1	TGTGCCATCAGCGATTCGAGCGGTTCCCGGAGCAATGAGCAGTTCTTC	CAISDSSGSRSNEQFF
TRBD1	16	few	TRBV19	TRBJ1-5	TGTGCCAGTAGTCCGCGGGACAGGGGAAGCAATCAGCCCCAGCATTTT	CASSPRDRGSNQPQHF
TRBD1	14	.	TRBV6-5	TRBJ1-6	TGTGCCAGCAGTTGGGACAGGGGCGGTTCACCCCACCACTTT	CASSWDRGGSPHHF
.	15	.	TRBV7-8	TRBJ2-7	TGTGCCAGCAGCCCATCCCGGCGACTACGATACGAGCAGTACTTC	CASSPSRRLRYEQYF
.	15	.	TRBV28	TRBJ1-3	TGTGCCAGCAGGCCGGGTAGGAGCTCTGGAAACACCATATATTTT	CASRPGRSSGNTIYF
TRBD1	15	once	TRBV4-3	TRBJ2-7	TGCGCCAGCAGCCAAGAGAGTCAGGGGGACTACGAGCAGTACTTC	CASSQESQGDYEQYF
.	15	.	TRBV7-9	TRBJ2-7	TGTGCCAGCAGCTTAGGGACACTCCCGTCCTACGAGCAGTACTTC	CASSLGTLPSYEQYF
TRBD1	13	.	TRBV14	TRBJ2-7	TGTGCCAGCAGCAGGACAGGGGGCAGCGAGCAGTACTTC	CASSRTGGSEQYF
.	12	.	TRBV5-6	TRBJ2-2	TGTGCCAGCAGCTTCATCACCGGGGAGCTGTTTTTT	CASSFITGELFF